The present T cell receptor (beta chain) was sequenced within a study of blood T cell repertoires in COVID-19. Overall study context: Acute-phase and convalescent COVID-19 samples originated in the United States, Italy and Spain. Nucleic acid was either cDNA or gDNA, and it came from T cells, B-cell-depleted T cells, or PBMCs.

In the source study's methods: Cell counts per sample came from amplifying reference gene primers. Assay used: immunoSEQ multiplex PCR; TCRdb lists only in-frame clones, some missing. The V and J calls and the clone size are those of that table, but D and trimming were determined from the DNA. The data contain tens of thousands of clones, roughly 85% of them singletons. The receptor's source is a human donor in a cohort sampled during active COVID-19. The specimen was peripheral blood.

CDR3 region: CASSYGGANYGYTF. CDR3 DNA: TGTGCCAGCAGTTATGGGGGCGCGAACTATGGCTACACCTTC. The chain recombines TRBV6-5 with TRBJ1-2, with a weak D call TRBD1 (6 bases). Trimming took 3 bases from V and 2 from J, leaving 10 bases between them. Germline CDR1 and CDR2: MNHEY and SVGAGI. The CDR3 sequence is 14 residues long.